This is a list of T cell receptor beta chains from one sample in a study of technical replicates of blood from a handful of donors. Produced via immunoSEQ multiplex PCR; TCRdb's table is partial and in-frame only. Of some 79,000 clones in the sample, 91% were seen once. The sequenced sample was T cells isolated from PBMCs. The receptors come from a human donor in good health. Some clones in this sample may be carry-over from other donors' samples. The CDR3 runs from the conserved cysteine through the conserved F or W. D genes are given only for firm matches. Only some rows state a clone size, as once, few, many or a class for expanded clones.

V gene: TRBV15
J gene: TRBJ1-5
clone size: -
D gene: TRBD1
CDR3 DNA: TGTGCCACCAGCGGGGGGCCTTTCGGGACAGGAGACCAGCCCCAGCATTTT
CDR3 protein: CATSGGPFGTGDQPQHF

V gene: TRBV27
J gene: TRBJ1-2
clone size: -
D gene: -
CDR3 DNA: TGTGCCAGCAGTTTGCGGCCCCTTGACTATGGCTACACCTTC
CDR3 protein: CASSLRPLDYGYTF

V gene: TRBV7-9
J gene: TRBJ2-7
clone size: -
D gene: TRBD1
CDR3 DNA: TGTGCCAGCAGCCGCCGACAACAGGGGTTCTACGAGCAGTACTTC
CDR3 protein: CASSRRQQGFYEQYF

V gene: TRBV7-6
J gene: TRBJ1-2
clone size: -
D gene: TRBD1
CDR3 DNA: TGTGCCAGCAGCCCAGACAGGGGCACGGTCTATGGCTACACCTTC
CDR3 protein: CASSPDRGTVYGYTF

V gene: TRBV30
J gene: TRBJ1-4
clone size: -
D gene: TRBD1
CDR3 DNA: TGTGCCTGGGAGCCATTGACAGGGGGTTTTGCAACTAATGAAAAACTGTTTTTT
CDR3 protein: CAWEPLTGGFATNEKLFF

V gene: TRBV19
J gene: TRBJ1-3
clone size: -
D gene: -
CDR3 DNA: TGTGCCAGTAGTAGAGACAGTTTCTCTGGAAACACCATATATTTT
CDR3 protein: CASSRDSFSGNTIYF

V gene: TRBV30
J gene: TRBJ1-2
clone size: -
D gene: -
CDR3 DNA: TGTGCCTGGAGTACGGGACACCATGGCTACACCTTC
CDR3 protein: CAWSTGHHGYTF

V gene: TRBV30
J gene: TRBJ2-3
clone size: -
D gene: TRBD1
CDR3 DNA: TGTGCCTGGGACAGGGGGCAAGATACGCAGTATTTT
CDR3 protein: CAWDRGQDTQYF

V gene: TRBV5-1
J gene: TRBJ2-2
clone size: -
D gene: TRBD2
CDR3 DNA: TGCGCCAGCAGCTCCAAGACTAGCGGGAGTCCTTACACCGGGGAGCTGTTTTTT
CDR3 protein: CASSSKTSGSPYTGELFF

V gene: TRBV10-3
J gene: TRBJ1-2
clone size: -
D gene: TRBD1
CDR3 DNA: TGTGCCATCAGCTTGACAGGGGGCCCTACCTATGGCTACACCTTC
CDR3 protein: CAISLTGGPTYGYTF

V gene: TRBV5-1
J gene: TRBJ2-3
clone size: once
D gene: TRBD2
CDR3 DNA: TGCGCCAGCAGCCTTCCGGGACTAGCGGAGGCCTCAGATACGCAGTATTTT
CDR3 protein: CASSLPGLAEASDTQYF

V gene: TRBV6-6
J gene: TRBJ2-5
clone size: -
D gene: -
CDR3 DNA: TGTGCCAGCATGGGGGGCCAAGAGACCCAGTACTTC
CDR3 protein: CASMGGQETQYF

V gene: TRBV5-6
J gene: TRBJ2-7
clone size: -
D gene: -
CDR3 DNA: TGTGCCAGCAGCGCTGTCGGGTTAGCGCCCGTACGGCAGTACTTC
CDR3 protein: CASSAVGLAPVRQYF

V gene: TRBV5-1
J gene: TRBJ1-1
clone size: few
D gene: -
CDR3 DNA: TGCGCCAGCAGCTTGGTGGGTAACAGCCTAAACACTGAAGCTTTCTTT
CDR3 protein: CASSLVGNSLNTEAFF

V gene: TRBV2
J gene: TRBJ2-6
clone size: -
D gene: TRBD1
CDR3 DNA: TGTGCCAGGGACAGGGGGACCTCGGGGGCCAACGTCCTGACTTTC
CDR3 protein: CARDRGTSGANVLTF

V gene: TRBV10-3
J gene: TRBJ2-3
clone size: -
D gene: TRBD2
CDR3 DNA: TGTGCCATCCAGCTAGCGGCTACAGATACGCAGTATTTT
CDR3 protein: CAIQLAATDTQYF

V gene: TRBV11-2
J gene: TRBJ2-7
clone size: -
D gene: -
CDR3 DNA: TGTGCCAGCAGCTTAGATTTCGCAGGGCTCATCTTCGAGCAGTACTTC
CDR3 protein: CASSLDFAGLIFEQYF

V gene: TRBV19
J gene: TRBJ2-3
clone size: -
D gene: TRBD2
CDR3 DNA: TGTGCCAGTAGTAGCCTCGGACTAGCGGGAGGGGGCACAGATACGCAGTATTTT
CDR3 protein: CASSSLGLAGGGTDTQYF

V gene: TRBV5-4
J gene: TRBJ1-1
clone size: -
D gene: -
CDR3 DNA: TGTGCCAGCAGCCGCGACAGGAACACTGAAGCTTTCTTT
CDR3 protein: CASSRDRNTEAFF

V gene: TRBV29-1
J gene: TRBJ1-1
clone size: -
D gene: -
CDR3 DNA: TGCAGCGTTGCCCAGGGCACTGAAGCTTTCTTT
CDR3 protein: CSVAQGTEAFF

V gene: TRBV4-1
J gene: TRBJ2-1
clone size: -
D gene: TRBD2
CDR3 DNA: TGCGCCAGCAGCCAATCTTGGCGGGAGTACAATGAGCAGTTCTTC
CDR3 protein: CASSQSWREYNEQFF

V gene: TRBV14
J gene: TRBJ2-1
clone size: -
D gene: TRBD2
CDR3 DNA: TGTGCCAGCAGCCAAGGCTGGCGGGAGGGCCCCATCAATGAGCAGTTCTTC
CDR3 protein: CASSQGWREGPINEQFF

V gene: TRBV5-1
J gene: TRBJ2-3
clone size: -
D gene: -
CDR3 DNA: TGCGCCAGCAGCTTAGGAGGCACAGATACGCAGTATTTT
CDR3 protein: CASSLGGTDTQYF

V gene: TRBV10-2
J gene: TRBJ1-1
clone size: -
D gene: -
CDR3 DNA: TGCGCCAGCAGTGACGGGGGGCTGGGCACTGAAGCTTTCTTT
CDR3 protein: CASSDGGLGTEAFF

V gene: TRBV4-3
J gene: TRBJ1-3
clone size: -
D gene: TRBD1
CDR3 DNA: TGCGCCAGCAGCCATGAAACCGGGACAGGGGCGAGCACCATATATTTT
CDR3 protein: CASSHETGTGASTIYF

V gene: TRBV7-6
J gene: TRBJ2-5
clone size: -
D gene: TRBD1
CDR3 DNA: TGTGCCAGCAGCCCACCGGACAGGGGAGTCCAAGAGACCCAGTACTTC
CDR3 protein: CASSPPDRGVQETQYF

V gene: TRBV11-2
J gene: TRBJ2-1
clone size: -
D gene: -
CDR3 DNA: TGTGCCAGCAGACCCATTAGCGGAAGCTCCTACAATGAGCAGTTCTTC
CDR3 protein: CASRPISGSSYNEQFF

V gene: TRBV10-3
J gene: TRBJ2-3
clone size: -
D gene: -
CDR3 DNA: TGTGCCATCAGTGAGTCGAAAAGGTCTGGGCCCACAGATACGCAGTATTTT
CDR3 protein: CAISESKRSGPTDTQYF

V gene: TRBV15
J gene: TRBJ2-5
clone size: -
D gene: TRBD1
CDR3 DNA: TGTGCCACCAGCGGGTACCCCGGGACAGGGACGGAGACCCAGTACTTC
CDR3 protein: CATSGYPGTGTETQYF

V gene: TRBV4-3
J gene: TRBJ1-2
clone size: -
D gene: -
CDR3 DNA: TGCGCCAGCAGCCAAGAATTAGCTAACTATGGCTACACCTTC
CDR3 protein: CASSQELANYGYTF

V gene: TRBV2
J gene: TRBJ2-2
clone size: -
D gene: -
CDR3 DNA: TGTGCCAGCAGTTCGATTTCCGGGACTTTGAACACCGGGGAGCTGTTTTTT
CDR3 protein: CASSSISGTLNTGELFF

V gene: TRBV27
J gene: TRBJ2-7
clone size: -
D gene: TRBD1
CDR3 DNA: TGTGCCAGCAGTTTAGCGGGACAGGGGTCCTACGAGCAGTACTTC
CDR3 protein: CASSLAGQGSYEQYF

V gene: TRBV11-2
J gene: TRBJ1-2
clone size: -
D gene: TRBD1
CDR3 DNA: TGTGCCAGCAGTGAACAGGGGGCTCTGCGTGGCTACACCTTC
CDR3 protein: CASSEQGALRGYTF

V gene: TRBV7-9
J gene: TRBJ2-7
clone size: -
D gene: -
CDR3 DNA: TGTGCCAGCAGCTTTCACGGGGGAGAGCAGTACTTC
CDR3 protein: CASSFHGGEQYF

V gene: TRBV28
J gene: TRBJ2-7
clone size: -
D gene: -
CDR3 DNA: TGTGCCAGCAGTTGGGGCGCTATGGCTTTTTACGAGCAGTACTTC
CDR3 protein: CASSWGAMAFYEQYF

V gene: TRBV6-1
J gene: TRBJ2-1
clone size: -
D gene: TRBD2
CDR3 DNA: TGTGCCAGCAGTGAGTCTAGCGGGTACAATGAGCAGTTCTTC
CDR3 protein: CASSESSGYNEQFF

V gene: TRBV19
J gene: TRBJ1-1
clone size: -
D gene: TRBD1
CDR3 DNA: TGTGCCAGTAGTACGGGACAGGGGGCCACTGAAGCTTTCTTT
CDR3 protein: CASSTGQGATEAFF

V gene: TRBV5-8
J gene: TRBJ1-4
clone size: -
D gene: -
CDR3 DNA: TGTGCCAGCATCCAGACTAGGAATGAAAAACTGTTTTTT
CDR3 protein: CASIQTRNEKLFF

V gene: TRBV9
J gene: TRBJ2-2
clone size: once
D gene: TRBD1
CDR3 DNA: TGTGCCAGCAGCCCGACAGGGTCTTACACCGGGGAGCTGTTTTTT
CDR3 protein: CASSPTGSYTGELFF

V gene: TRBV28
J gene: TRBJ2-3
clone size: -
D gene: TRBD2
CDR3 DNA: TGTGCCAGCAGTTTAACGTTTTCCCTAGCGGGATTCACAGATACGCAGTATTTT
CDR3 protein: CASSLTFSLAGFTDTQYF

V gene: TRBV7-9
J gene: TRBJ1-5
clone size: -
D gene: TRBD1
CDR3 DNA: TGTGCCAGCAGCCTCGGGGACAGGGGATATCAGCCCCAGCATTTT
CDR3 protein: CASSLGDRGYQPQHF

V gene: TRBV27
J gene: TRBJ1-5
clone size: -
D gene: TRBD1
CDR3 DNA: TGTGCCAGCAGTAGGGGGACAGGGGGCTCCAGTAATCAGCCCCAGCATTTT
CDR3 protein: CASSRGTGGSSNQPQHF

V gene: TRBV27
J gene: TRBJ2-7
clone size: -
D gene: TRBD1
CDR3 DNA: TGTGCCAGCAGTTTAGGGACAGTCATCTACGAGCAGTACTTC
CDR3 protein: CASSLGTVIYEQYF

V gene: TRBV6-5
J gene: TRBJ2-3
clone size: -
D gene: -
CDR3 DNA: TGTGCCAGTAACTCGGGAGATACGCAGTATTTT
CDR3 protein: CASNSGDTQYF

V gene: TRBV9
J gene: TRBJ1-1
clone size: -
D gene: TRBD1
CDR3 DNA: TGTGCCAGCAGCGATACAGGGGGAAGCGGCGGCACTGAAGCTTTCTTT
CDR3 protein: CASSDTGGSGGTEAFF

V gene: TRBV4-2
J gene: TRBJ1-4
clone size: -
D gene: -
CDR3 DNA: TGTGCCAGCAGCCCGGACCAAGGGGATGAAAAACTGTTTTTT
CDR3 protein: CASSPDQGDEKLFF

V gene: TRBV21-1
J gene: TRBJ1-1
clone size: -
D gene: -
CDR3 DNA: TGTGCCAGCAGCAAAGGACAGGGGGCGTTGAACACTGAAGCTTTCTTT
CDR3 protein: CASSKGQGALNTEAFF